Included here is one T cell receptor beta chain sequence, with context. Its cognate antigen is unknown. The germline gene is not matched at one end of the junction; a read error may be the cause. This record comes from a study of shared clonotypes between healthy human individuals. Overall study context: Contributing individuals were a couple of females and a few males aged 18 to 49.

Sequencing used immunoSEQ multiplex PCR; TCRdb keeps in-frame clones, though not all of them. The sample yields about 1 million clones, around four fifths seen once. Study observations and caveats: Sequencing of the sorted subsets was shown by rarefaction to be incomplete despite large depth. Generally, estimated richness proved larger in naive subsets than it did in memory subsets. For naive CD4 cells, approximately 4.8% of clonotypes were shared across a few donors.

This CDR3 has 12 residues. Germline CDR1 is LGHNT and CDR2 is FRNRAP. V gene TRBV12-5 combines with J gene TRBJ2-7; D is unclear. The sequence derives from a man between 18 and 29 years old in good health. Input material: memory CD4+ T cells sorted from blood. Subset reported: CD45RA-negative fraction. CDR3 region: CASGLGHDAQYF. CDR3 DNA sequence: TGTGCTAGTGGGTTGGGCCATGATGCGCAGTACTTC.